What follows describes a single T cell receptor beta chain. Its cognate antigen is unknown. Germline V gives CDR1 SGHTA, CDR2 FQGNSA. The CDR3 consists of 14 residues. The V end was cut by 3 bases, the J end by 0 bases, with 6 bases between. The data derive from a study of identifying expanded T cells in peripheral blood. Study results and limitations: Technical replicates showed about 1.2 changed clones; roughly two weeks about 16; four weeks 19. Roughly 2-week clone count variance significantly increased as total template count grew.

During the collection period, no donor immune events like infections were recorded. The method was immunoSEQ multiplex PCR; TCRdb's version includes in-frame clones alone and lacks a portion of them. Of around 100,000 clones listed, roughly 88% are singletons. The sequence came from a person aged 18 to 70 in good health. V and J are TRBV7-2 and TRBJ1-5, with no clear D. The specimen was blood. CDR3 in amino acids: CASSFRYSNQPQHF. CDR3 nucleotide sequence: TGTGCCAGCAGCTTTAGGTATAGCAATCAGCCCCAGCATTTT.